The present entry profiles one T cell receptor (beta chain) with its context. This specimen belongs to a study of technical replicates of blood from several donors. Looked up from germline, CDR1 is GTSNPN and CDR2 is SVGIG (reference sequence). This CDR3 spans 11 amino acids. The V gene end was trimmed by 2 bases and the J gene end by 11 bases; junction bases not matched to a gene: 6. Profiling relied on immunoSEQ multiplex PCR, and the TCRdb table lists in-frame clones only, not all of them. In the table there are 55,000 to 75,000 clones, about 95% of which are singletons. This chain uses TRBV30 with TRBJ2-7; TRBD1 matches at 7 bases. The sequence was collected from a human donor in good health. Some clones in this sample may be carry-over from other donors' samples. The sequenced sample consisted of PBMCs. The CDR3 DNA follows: TGTGCCTGGAGTCCGACAGGGACGAAGTACTTC. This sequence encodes CAWSPTGTKYF.